The rows below give T cell receptor beta chains drawn from one sample of a study of vaccination and CD4 T cells after COVID-19. Each CDR3 protein is one row after TCRdb ran MiXCR on the PCR reads. The sample shows about 6,600 distinct CDR3 sequences, less than 20% of them seen only once. These receptors' targets are unknown. The sequencing sample was made of CD4+ T cells from blood, cultured in vitro. The receptors originated from a human donor who had recovered from COVID-19. CDR3s leave out the opening cysteine and the closing phenylalanine or tryptophan.

j_call	v_call	cdr3_aa
TRBJ1-1	TRBV12-3/TRBV12-4	ASSLAGWTGGGEAF
TRBJ2-1	TRBV18	ASSPARAGGHNEQF
TRBJ2-3	TRBV29-1	SASAGTGGTDTQY
TRBJ2-5	TRBV6-2/TRBV6-3	ASSSPGLAAQETQY
TRBJ2-5	TRBV20-1	SARGLAGGPETQY
TRBJ2-1	TRBV12-3/TRBV12-4	ASSFRPAPTYNEQF
TRBJ2-5	TRBV19	ASSDPGTEKTQY
TRBJ1-3	TRBV19	ASSPPGGISGNTIY
TRBJ2-3	TRBV2	ASSRTGDTDTQY
TRBJ1-6	TRBV27	ASSFRGQGNSPLH
TRBJ2-1	TRBV27	ASSEYRQGGGNEQF
TRBJ2-2	TRBV5-4	ASSPRRGPNTGELF
TRBJ1-1	TRBV5-1	ASSQIRDRGPTEAF
TRBJ1-1	TRBV19	ASSSTGDTEAF
TRBJ2-2	TRBV25-1	ASSVTGANTGELF
TRBJ2-1	TRBV19	ASSIDRGYNEQF
TRBJ1-6	TRBV5-5	ASSLEGTVYNSPLH
TRBJ1-4	TRBV27	ASRRGPNEKLF
TRBJ1-2	TRBV20-1	SARDPVRVNYGYT
TRBJ1-5	TRBV28	ASRLTEVQPQH
TRBJ1-1	TRBV6-2/TRBV6-3	AGSSVTENTEAF
TRBJ1-5	TRBV18	ASSPEIRGNQPQH
TRBJ2-3	TRBV20-1	SARARAGWSTDTQY
TRBJ1-1	TRBV12-3/TRBV12-4	ASSRTKAYTEAF
TRBJ2-7	TRBV5-5	ASSSGSYEQY
TRBJ1-6	TRBV7-2	ASRAGPNSPLH
TRBJ2-2	TRBV7-8	ASSLGGPNTGELF
TRBJ2-7	TRBV6-2/TRBV6-3	ASSAQGNEQY
TRBJ2-7	TRBV27	ASSLDSSYEQY
TRBJ2-1	TRBV10-3	AITRTGGSYNEQF
TRBJ1-2	TRBV30	AWSVRGRGADGYT
TRBJ1-1	TRBV24-1	ATVRGNTEAF
TRBJ1-6	TRBV15	ATSRDRTDGALH
TRBJ2-7	TRBV6-1	ASNTRDRGFYEQY
TRBJ2-1	TRBV20-1	SARILAGASNNEQF
TRBJ1-3	TRBV7-9	ASSLGGGENTIY
TRBJ1-5	TRBV10-3	AITGPGSADQPQH
TRBJ1-2	TRBV2	ASSERLNYGYT
TRBJ2-3	TRBV2	ASSAGTDTQY
TRBJ1-1	TRBV7-9	ASSLSSGVGSTEAF
TRBJ2-5	TRBV27	ASSAGQGAGWETQY
TRBJ1-2	TRBV6-1	ATLALGGDYGYT
TRBJ2-5	TRBV5-4	ASSSGGGVEETQY
TRBJ1-5	TRBV6-1	ASTRRREDQPQH
TRBJ1-1	TRBV7-9	ASSLGFQNTEAF
TRBJ2-1	TRBV12-3/TRBV12-4	ASSWGLAEGEDEQF
TRBJ2-7	TRBV20-1	SAQGDLPWFYEQY
TRBJ1-1	TRBV19	ASIPRTGVNTEAF